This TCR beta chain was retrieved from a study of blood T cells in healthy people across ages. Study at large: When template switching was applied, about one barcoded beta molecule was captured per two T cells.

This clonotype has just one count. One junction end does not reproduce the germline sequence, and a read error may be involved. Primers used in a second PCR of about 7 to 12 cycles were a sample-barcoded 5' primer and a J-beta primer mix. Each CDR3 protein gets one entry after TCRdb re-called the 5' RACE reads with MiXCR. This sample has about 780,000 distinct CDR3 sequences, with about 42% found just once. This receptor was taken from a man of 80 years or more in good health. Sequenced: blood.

The CDR3: CASSFQRSSHEQYF. CDR3 DNA: TGTGCCAGCAGTTTCCAGAGAAGCTCCCACGAGCAGTACTTC. This sequence joins TRBV28 and TRBJ2-7; D gene uncertain. Germline CDR1 and CDR2: MDHEN and SYDVKM. This CDR3 is 14 amino acids long.